The 25 T cell receptor beta chains reported below all come from one sample, sequenced in a study of T cells in Graves' hyperthyroidism and ophthalmopathy. Researchers amplified the TCR beta CDR3 regions from RNA transcripts. A first-round RT-PCR of the TCR CDR3 used the HTBI primer set. Via MiXCR, TCRdb re-called the multiplex PCR reads, giving one row per CDR3 protein. The data show some 800,000 distinct CDR3 sequences, with more than 30% seen just once and about 8.9% held by the top ten. The specimen sequenced was blood. The receptors originated from a man aged 18 to 29 with Graves' hyperthyroidism.

In this sample, this clonotype turned up many times. This sequence joins TRBV9 and TRBJ2-5; TRBD1 might be the D (6 bases). CDR1 is SGDLS, CDR2 YYNGEE, per germline. V dropped 0 bases and J dropped 5 bases, with 14 bases sitting between them. The CDR3 is made up of 15 amino acids. This CDR3 reads CASSVAPGVGETQYF. CDR3 coding DNA: TGTGCCAGCAGCGTAGCCCCAGGGGTGGGGGAGACCCAGTACTTC.

This clonotype appeared many times. The chain links TRBV7-3 to TRBJ1-6; D unclear. The CDR3 runs 14 residues. Looked up from germline, CDR1 is SGHTA and CDR2 is FQGTGA. V dropped 5 bases and J dropped 7 bases, with 12 bases sitting between them. The CDR3 loop is CASSELGINSPLHF. The CDR3 nucleotides are TGTGCCAGCAGCGAACTGGGGATCAATTCACCCCTCCACTTT.

This clonotype was seen only a few times. The gene calls are TRBV20-1 and TRBJ2-2, with D possibly matching TRBD2 (6 bases). The CDR3 length is 16 residues. Looked up from germline, CDR1 is DFQATT and CDR2 is SNEGSKA (reference sequence). Trimming pared 0 bases from V and 6 bases from J, leaving 17 bases between. The chain's CDR3 is CSARDTPLGGAGELFF. CDR3 bases: TGCAGTGCTAGAGATACCCCGCTCGGAGGGGCCGGGGAGCTGTTTTTT.

The chain carries TRBV25-1 and TRBJ1-2; TRBD1 matches 7 bases. Trimming removed 2 bases from V and 4 bases from J; junction bases left unmatched: 4. The CDR3 covers 14 residues. CDR1 MGHDK and CDR2 SYGVNS come from the germline V gene. The CDR3 loop is CASSEASGGYGYTF. The CDR3 DNA reads as TGTGCCAGCAGTGAAGCCTCAGGGGGCTATGGCTACACCTTC.

Notes on this clonotype: An end of the junction differs from the germline gene, which may be a read error. The DNA of the CDR3 is TGTGCCAACAGCCCGGGACTGGACTCTGGGGCCAACGTCCTGACTTTC. Protein: CANSPGLDSGANVLTF. The chain has TRBV7-6 and TRBJ2-6; possible D gene TRBD2, 6 bases. CDR3 length: 16 residues. Germline V lookup: CDR1 SGHVS, CDR2 FNYEAQ.

This clonotype has a count of ten or more. V is TRBV29-1 and J is TRBJ2-5; TRBD1 might be the D (5 bases). The CDR3 loop spans 13 amino acids. The V gene's germline CDR1 is SQVTM and CDR2 ANQGSEA. V lost 6 bases to trimming and J lost 1 base, with 12 bases between them. Here the CDR3 DNA reads TGCAGCGTAAAGAGACAGAGCCAAGAGACCCAGTACTTC. Amino acids: CSVKRQSQETQYF.

Comments on this clonotype: One base away lies a much larger clone, so this may be a sequencing read error. This chain joins TRBV2 and TRBJ1-2, with 10 bases aligning to TRBD1. CDR1 and CDR2 from the germline V gene are SNHLY and FYNNEI. The CDR3 has 14 residues. The CDR3 DNA sequence: TGTGCCAGCAGCTTCACCGGGACAGGGGAAGGCTACGCCTTC. It encodes CASSFTGTGEGYAF.

A note on this clonotype: A much larger clone differs from this one at a single base, so this may be a read error. V is TRBV12-3 or TRBV12-4 and J is TRBJ1-2; possibly TRBD1 for D (6 bases). This CDR3 is 15 amino acids long. This CDR3 is CASSPGTSIRYGHTF. CDR3 sequence (DNA): TGTGCCAGCAGTCCCGGGACATCCATTCGCTATGGCCACACCTTC.

The J gene is TRBJ2-7, the V gene TRBV6-2 or TRBV6-3; weak D call: TRBD2 (6 bases). The germline V and J ends were trimmed by 4 bases and 3 bases, with 19 bases remaining between them. This CDR3 spans 16 amino acids. CDR1 is MNHEY, CDR2 SVGEGT, per germline. The DNA of the CDR3 is TGTGCCAGCAGTTTCCCTTACGGCGGGGACCGCTACGAGCAGTACTTC. Amino acid sequence: CASSFPYGGDRYEQYF.

The chain links TRBV7-9 to TRBJ1-1; 7 positions agree with TRBD1. The J segment lost 0 bases and the V segment lost 3 bases, leaving 7 bases of the junction unmatched. Germline V gives CDR1 SEHNR, CDR2 FQNEAQ (reference sequence). This CDR3 comprises 16 residues. The CDR3 region has the DNA TGTGCCAGCAGCTTTGGGCAGGGGGAACTGAACACTGAAGCTTTCTTT. The encoded protein is CASSFGQGELNTEAFF.

This clonotype was seen more than once but under ten times. V usage is TRBV2 and J usage is TRBJ2-5; D ambiguous. Germline CDR1 SNHLY, CDR2 FYNNEI. Trimming shortened V by 8 bases and J by 5 bases, and 9 bases separated the two germline ends. This CDR3 region has 11 residues. The CDR3 sequence: CASFGDETQYF. The CDR3 bases are TGTGCCAGCTTTGGAGACGAGACCCAGTACTTC.

V gene TRBV19 combines with J gene TRBJ1-1; 7 bases align to TRBD1. The V segment lost 4 bases and the J segment 7 bases; nucleotides outside the gene matches: 18. This CDR3 has 17 amino acids. Germline CDR1 is LNHDA and CDR2 is SQIVND (reference sequence). The CDR3 sequence: CASSTVYRGGLFSEAFF. The CDR3 DNA follows: TGTGCCAGTAGTACCGTCTACAGGGGTGGTCTGTTTAGTGAAGCTTTCTTT.

The chain links TRBV10-3 to TRBJ2-2; possible D gene TRBD2, 5 bases. V was shortened by 3 bases and J by 4 bases, with 15 bases between the two germline ends. This CDR3 is built from 16 residues. CDR1 ENHRY and CDR2 SYGVKD come from the germline V gene. In nucleotides, the CDR3 is TGTGCCATCAGTGAAACTCTAGCTAACCCCACCGGGGAGCTGTTTTTT. Translated, it gives CAISETLANPTGELFF.

The J gene is TRBJ2-7, the V gene TRBV29-1, with TRBD1 matching 10 bases. Trimming cost V 0 bases and J 5 bases; bases outside gene matches: 4. From germline, CDR1 is SQVTM and CDR2 ANQGSEA. The CDR3 is 14 amino acids. The CDR3 reads CSVEDDRGQNEQYF. CDR3 coding DNA: TGCAGCGTTGAAGATGACAGGGGGCAGAACGAGCAGTACTTC.

This clonotype was counted many times. V and J are TRBV2 and TRBJ1-5; D is ambiguous. This CDR3 region has 12 residues. V was clipped by 2 bases and J by 15 bases, with 14 bases between them. Germline V gives CDR1 SNHLY, CDR2 FYNNEI. Here the CDR3 reads CASSESPGVRHF. CDR3 nucleotide sequence: TGTGCCAGCAGTGAATCCCCGGGTGTACGGCATTTT.

The rearrangement uses TRBV2 and TRBJ2-2, with 9 bases that match TRBD2. The germline V gene encodes CDR1 SNHLY and CDR2 FYNNEI. There are 15 residues in the CDR3. The V and J ends lost 5 bases and 5 bases, in that order; junction bases with no gene match: 6. CDR3 coding DNA: TGTGCCAGCAGTTTTCCTAGCGGGAATACCGGGGAGCTGTTTTTT. As protein: CASSFPSGNTGELFF.

This clonotype occurred once. With a much larger clone just one base away, this may be a read error. Because the CDR3 is missing its conserved closing phenylalanine or tryptophan, this is likely a read error. The chain has TRBV7-6 and TRBJ1-1; D ambiguous. This CDR3 comprises 14 residues. Trimming took 1 base from V and 0 from J, leaving 6 bases between them. Germline lookup yields CDR1 SGHVS and CDR2 FNYEAQ. The CDR3 protein is CASSLERVNTEAFL. In DNA, the CDR3 is TGTGCCAGCAGCTTAGAGAGAGTGAACACTGAAGCTTTCCTT.

This clonotype has more than one count but fewer than ten. The chain couples TRBV5-1 to TRBJ1-2; D is perhaps TRBD1 (5 bases). The germline CDR1 and CDR2 sequences are SGHRS and YFSETQ. The CDR3 has 17 amino acids. Trimming removed 0 bases from V and 8 bases from J, with 23 bases in between. CDR3 DNA sequence: TGCGCCAGCAGCTTGGCCAGTCTTAGTCTGACAGCCGGAGGCTACACCTTC. Its translation: CASSLASLSLTAGGYTF.

The chain uses TRBV6-2 or TRBV6-3 and TRBJ2-5; 9 bases agree with TRBD1. CDR3 length equals 15 residues. Germline trimming cut 4 bases from V and 5 bases from J; bases unmatched to any gene: 8. The germline CDR1 and CDR2 sequences are MNHEY and SVGEGT. The CDR3, as DNA: TGTGCCAGCAGTTTATATACAGGGGGCGCGGAGACCCAGTACTTC. This codes for CASSLYTGGAETQYF.

This clonotype has at least ten counts. The rearrangement uses TRBV15 and TRBJ1-5; 7 positions agree with TRBD1. The germline gives CDR1 LNHNV, CDR2 YYDKDF (reference sequence). The CDR3 has 15 amino acids. The V gene end was trimmed by 3 bases and the J gene end by 3 bases; junction bases not matched to a gene: 5. The CDR3, as DNA: TGTGCCACCAGCAGGACGGGACAGAACAATCAGCCCCAGCATTTT. This sequence encodes CATSRTGQNNQPQHF.

In regard to this clonotype: Just one base apart from a much larger clone, this may be a read error. V and J are TRBV7-9 and TRBJ1-5, with 7 bases that match TRBD1. Germline CDR1 SEHNR, CDR2 FQNEAQ (reference sequence). J was trimmed by 6 bases and V by 1 base; bases with no gene match: 6. The CDR3 spans 15 residues. The CDR3 region is CASSLEQGFSQPQHF. The CDR3 coding sequence is TGTGCCAGCAGCTTAGAACAGGGGTTCAGTCAGCCCCAGCATTTT.

The chain carries TRBV5-1 and TRBJ2-2, with 11 bases aligning to TRBD2. Germline V CDR1 and CDR2: SGHRS, YFSETQ. The CDR3 has 19 amino acids. The junction had 10 bases not matched to a gene; V was cut back by 1 base and J by 2 bases. The CDR3 is CASSLWLAGGQTNTGELFF. CDR3 DNA sequence: TGCGCCAGCAGCTTGTGGCTAGCGGGAGGACAAACTAACACCGGGGAGCTGTTTTTT. The full variable domain, completed using reference TRBV5-1 and TRBJ2-2, is KAGVTQTPRYLIKTRGQQVTLSCSPISGHRSVSWYQQTPGQGLQFLFEYFSETQRNKGNFPGRFSGRQFSNSRSEMNVSTLELGDSALYLCASSLWLAGGQTNTGELFFGEGSRLTVL.

This clonotype was detected only a few times. The chain employs TRBV20-1 and TRBJ2-7; 10 bases agree with TRBD1. Losses at the gene ends were 2 bases for V and 6 bases for J; bases not matched to a gene: 10. The CDR3 is 15 amino acids. The germline CDR1 and CDR2 sequences are DFQATT and SNEGSKA (reference sequence). This chain's CDR3 is CSARNPGQGWIEQYF. DNA for the CDR3: TGCAGTGCTAGAAACCCGGGACAGGGGTGGATCGAGCAGTACTTC.

Remarks on this clonotype: A much bigger clone sits one base away, suggesting this may be a read error. The J gene is TRBJ2-7, the V gene TRBV29-1; 13 nucleotides line up with TRBD2. Unmatched junction bases numbered 15, after V lost 8 bases and J lost 5 bases. CDR1 is SQVTM and CDR2 is ANQGSEA in the germline V gene. The CDR3 totals 16 residues. The CDR3 region is CSITLAGGPSNHEQYF. DNA for the CDR3: TGCAGCATCACACTAGCGGGAGGGCCAAGCAATCACGAGCAGTACTTC.

This chain uses TRBV4-1 with TRBJ2-7; 11 bases line up with TRBD2. The CDR3 consists of 15 residues. With V trimmed by 6 bases and J by 3 bases, 7 bases remained unmatched. CDR1 is MGHRA, CDR2 YSYEKL, per germline. The CDR3 reads CASSPKTSGVYEQYF. CDR3 DNA: TGCGCCAGCAGTCCTAAGACTAGCGGGGTCTACGAGCAGTACTTC.